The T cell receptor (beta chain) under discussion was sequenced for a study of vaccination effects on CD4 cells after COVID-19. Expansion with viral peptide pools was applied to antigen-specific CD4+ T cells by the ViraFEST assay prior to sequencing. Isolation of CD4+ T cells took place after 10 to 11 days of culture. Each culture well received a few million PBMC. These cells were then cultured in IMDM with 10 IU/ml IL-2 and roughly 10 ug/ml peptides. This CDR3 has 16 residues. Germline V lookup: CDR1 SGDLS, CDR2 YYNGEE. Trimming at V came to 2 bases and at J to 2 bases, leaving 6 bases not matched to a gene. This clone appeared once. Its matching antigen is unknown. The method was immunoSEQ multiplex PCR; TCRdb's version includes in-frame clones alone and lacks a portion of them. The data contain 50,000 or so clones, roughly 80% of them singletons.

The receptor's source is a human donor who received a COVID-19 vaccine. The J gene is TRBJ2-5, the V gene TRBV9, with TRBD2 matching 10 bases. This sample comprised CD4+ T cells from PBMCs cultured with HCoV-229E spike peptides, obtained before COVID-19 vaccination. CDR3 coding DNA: TGTGCCAGCAGCGTCCTAGGACTAGCGGAACAAGAGACCCAGTACTTC. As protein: CASSVLGLAEQETQYF.